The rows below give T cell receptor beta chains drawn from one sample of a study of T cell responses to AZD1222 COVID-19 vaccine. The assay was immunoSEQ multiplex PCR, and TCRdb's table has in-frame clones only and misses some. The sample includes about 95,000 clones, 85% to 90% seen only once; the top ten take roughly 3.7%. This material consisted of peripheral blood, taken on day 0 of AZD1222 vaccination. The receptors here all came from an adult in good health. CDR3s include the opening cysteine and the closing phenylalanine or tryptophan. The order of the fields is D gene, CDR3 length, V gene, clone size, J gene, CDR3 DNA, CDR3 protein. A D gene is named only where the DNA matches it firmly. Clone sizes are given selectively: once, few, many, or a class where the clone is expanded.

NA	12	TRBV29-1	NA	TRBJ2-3	TGCAGCGTTGAACTACAGGGAAATACGCAGTATTTT	CSVELQGNTQYF
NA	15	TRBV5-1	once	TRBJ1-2	TGCGCCAGCAGTGAAACCAGGGGACCTATTTTTGGCTACACCTTC	CASSETRGPIFGYTF
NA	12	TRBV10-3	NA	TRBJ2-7	TGTGCCATCAGGAGCGTCCCGGGCGAGCAGTACTTC	CAIRSVPGEQYF
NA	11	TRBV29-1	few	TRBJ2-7	TGCAGCGTTCTCAACTCCTACGAGCAGTACTTC	CSVLNSYEQYF
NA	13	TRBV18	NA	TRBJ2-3	TGTGCCAGCTCACCTAGCCTCTCAGATACGCAGTATTTT	CASSPSLSDTQYF
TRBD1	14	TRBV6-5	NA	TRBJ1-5	TGTGCCAGCAGGGGGACAGGGTTGAATCAGCCCCAGCATTTT	CASRGTGLNQPQHF
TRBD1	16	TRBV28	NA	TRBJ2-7	TGTGCCAGCAGTTTTTACGGACAGGGGGTACCCTACGAGCAGTACTTC	CASSFYGQGVPYEQYF
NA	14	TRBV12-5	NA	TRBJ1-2	TGTGCTAGTGGTTTGTATCCCTCCGGGGGGGGCTACACCTTC	CASGLYPSGGGYTF
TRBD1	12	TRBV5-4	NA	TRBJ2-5	TGTGCCAGCAGAAGGACAGGAGAGACCCAGTACTTC	CASRRTGETQYF
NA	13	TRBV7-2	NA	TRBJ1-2	TGTGCCAGCAGCTTACGACAGAACAATGGCTACACCTTC	CASSLRQNNGYTF
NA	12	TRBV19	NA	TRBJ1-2	TGTGCCACGAGTGAACAGGGCTTTGGCTACACCTTC	CATSEQGFGYTF
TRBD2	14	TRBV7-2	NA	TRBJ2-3	TGTGCCAGCAGCGGGCGGGGGGCAGAGGATACGCAGTATTTT	CASSGRGAEDTQYF
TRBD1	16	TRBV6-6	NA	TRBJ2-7	TGTGCCAGCAGTCCCGGGGGGACAGGGGGCTTCAACGAGCAGTACTTC	CASSPGGTGGFNEQYF
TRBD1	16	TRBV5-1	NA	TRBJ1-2	TGCGCCAGCAGCTTGGCACCCCCGACAGGGGCTAATGGCTACACCTTC	CASSLAPPTGANGYTF
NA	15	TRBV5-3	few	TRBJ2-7	TGTGCCAGAAGCTTGCGGCATCGATCCCCTAACGAGCAGTACTTC	CARSLRHRSPNEQYF
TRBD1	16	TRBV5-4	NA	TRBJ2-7	TGTGCCAGCAGCTTCACGGGACAGGGTGGATTCAACGAGCAGTACTTC	CASSFTGQGGFNEQYF
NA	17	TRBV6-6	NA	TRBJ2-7	TGTGCCAGCAGTCCCTCGTCTGGGACGCAGTTATCCTACGAGCAGTACTTC	CASSPSSGTQLSYEQYF
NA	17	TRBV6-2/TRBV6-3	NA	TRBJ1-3	TGTGCCAGCAGCCCTCCCCGGGGGGGATCTTATGGAAACACCATATATTTT	CASSPPRGGSYGNTIYF
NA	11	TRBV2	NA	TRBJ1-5	TGTGCCAGCAGTTATAATCAGCCCCAGCATTTT	CASSYNQPQHF
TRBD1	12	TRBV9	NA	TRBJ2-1	TGTGCCAGCAGCGCGGACAGGGGTGAGCAGTTCTTC	CASSADRGEQFF
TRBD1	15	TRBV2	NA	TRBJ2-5	TGTGCCAGCAGTCCGGACAGGGGGCCCCAAGAGACCCAGTACTTC	CASSPDRGPQETQYF
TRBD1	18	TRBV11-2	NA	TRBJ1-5	TGTGCCAGCAGCTTTCAACAGGGGACCCTCTCTAGCAATCAGCCCCAGCATTTT	CASSFQQGTLSSNQPQHF